One and the same sample provided the 12 T cell receptor beta chains below, sequenced in a study of T cell responses to AZD1222 COVID-19 vaccine. Sequencing was performed with immunoSEQ multiplex PCR; in TCRdb, only in-frame clones are kept and a portion is missing. The table lists 150,000 to 200,000 clones, more than 90% of them singletons. The sequencing used peripheral blood, collected 28 days after the second dose of the MenACWY control vaccine. These receptors originate from an adult who received the MenACWY meningococcal vaccine as a control.

This rearrangement joins TRBV7-8 to TRBJ1-2, with D unresolved. With 4 bases removed from V and 3 bases from J, the gap between germline ends came to 9 bases. CDR1 is SGHVS, CDR2 FQNEAQ, per germline. The CDR3 loop spans 13 amino acids. CDR3 in DNA: TGTGCCAGCAGCTCGGTCGGGTACTATGGCTACACCTTC. Translation: CASSSVGYYGYTF.

The rearrangement joins TRBV5-6 to TRBJ1-4; D might be TRBD1 (6 bases). V was trimmed by 0 bases and J by 7 bases, leaving 10 bases between them. Per the germline V gene, CDR1 is SGHDT and CDR2 is YYEEEE. This CDR3 has 14 amino acids. The CDR3 here is CASSLAGVGEKLFF. As DNA, the CDR3 is TGTGCCAGCAGCTTGGCAGGGGTAGGTGAAAAACTGTTTTTT.

V usage is TRBV2 and J usage is TRBJ2-1, with D hard to call. Trimming stripped 2 bases from V and 11 bases from J, with 7 bases between. The CDR3 has 11 residues. Germline CDR1 reads SNHLY; CDR2 reads FYNNEI. CDR3: CASSEKLKQFF. The CDR3 nucleotides read TGTGCCAGCAGTGAAAAGCTAAAGCAGTTCTTC.

The chain combines TRBV29-1 with TRBJ1-1, with D tentatively TRBD1 (5 bases). Germline V CDR1 and CDR2: SQVTM, ANQGSEA. The CDR3 loop spans 14 amino acids. The V gene lost 4 bases and the J gene lost 5 bases, with 17 bases spanning the gap. CDR3 sequence reads: CSVVRDSGATEAFF. CDR3 sequence (DNA): TGCAGCGTTGTAAGGGACTCCGGGGCAACTGAAGCTTTCTTT.

The J gene is TRBJ2-1, the V gene TRBV30, with 11 bases identical to TRBD2. CDR1 and CDR2 (germline): GTSNPN, SVGIG (reference sequence). V shed 4 bases, J shed 1 base, and the junction held 18 bases outside the gene matches. CDR3 length: 20 residues. CDR3 loop: CAWTLYEGLAGGSSYNEQFF. CDR3 nucleotide sequence: TGTGCCTGGACCCTCTATGAGGGGCTAGCGGGAGGATCATCCTACAATGAGCAGTTCTTC.

The CDR3 sequence is CASSLGLAQTYNEQFF. Written as DNA, the CDR3 is TGTGCCAGCAGCCTGGGACTAGCCCAGACCTACAATGAGCAGTTCTTC. The chain links TRBV5-5 to TRBJ2-1; 9 bases map to TRBD2. The CDR3 contains 16 residues. The germline CDR1 and CDR2 sequences are SGHKS and YYEKEE (reference sequence). The V gene end was trimmed by 4 bases and the J gene end by 2 bases; junction bases not matched to a gene: 7.

The genes are TRBV19 and TRBJ1-1; weak D call: TRBD1 (6 bases). The germline CDR1 and CDR2 sequences are LNHDA and SQIVND (reference sequence). Trimming removed 4 bases at V and 0 bases at J, with 12 bases between. The CDR3 totals 15 residues. The CDR3 nucleotides are TGTGCCAGTAGTACACCGGGACAAATGAACACTGAAGCTTTCTTT. This encodes CASSTPGQMNTEAFF.

This chain links TRBV29-1 with TRBJ2-7; no definite D call. Germline-derived CDR1 and CDR2 are SQVTM and ANQGSEA. The CDR3 spans 13 residues. Trimming shortened V by 4 bases and J by 4 bases, and 14 bases separated the two germline ends. The CDR3 sequence is CSVGVVSSYEQYF. The CDR3 DNA sequence: TGCAGCGTTGGCGTAGTAAGCTCTTACGAGCAGTACTTC.

The chain is built from TRBV4-2 and TRBJ1-1, with a tentative D call TRBD1 (5 bases). The V gene lost 0 bases and the J gene lost 10 bases, with 12 bases spanning the gap. The CDR3 consists of 13 residues. Looked up from germline, CDR1 is LGHNA and CDR2 is YNFKEQ. CDR3 sequence reads: CASSQDRQGVAFF. For the CDR3, the DNA is TGTGCCAGCAGCCAAGATCGGCAGGGTGTAGCTTTCTTT.

This sequence joins TRBV3-1 (or the pseudogene TRBV3-2) and TRBJ2-7; tentatively, D is TRBD1 (5 bases). The CDR3 is made up of 13 amino acids. Germline CDR1 reads LGHDT; CDR2 reads YNNKEL (reference sequence). With 5 bases removed from V and 4 bases from J, the gap between germline ends came to 12 bases. Here the CDR3 DNA reads TGTGCCAGCAGCAGACAGAACGGATACGAGCAGTACTTC. Translating it yields CASSRQNGYEQYF.

The V gene is TRBV10-3, the J gene TRBJ2-1, with 16 bases lining up with TRBD2. V dropped 11 bases and J dropped 7; count of bases not matched to a gene: 8. The germline V gene encodes CDR1 ENHRY and CDR2 SYGVKD. This CDR3 is built from 15 residues. DNA for the CDR3: TGTGCCTCGGGACTAGCGGGAGGGGGTCGGAATGAGCAGTTCTTC. It yields the protein CASGLAGGGRNEQFF.

The chain joins TRBV7-9 to TRBJ1-1, with D possibly being TRBD1 (5 bases). The V gene lost 6 bases and the J gene lost 1 base, with 15 bases spanning the gap. This CDR3 is built from 15 residues. Germline values: CDR1 SEHNR, CDR2 FQNEAQ (reference sequence). CDR3 amino acids: CASRQIRGANTEAFF. CDR3 nucleotide sequence: TGTGCCAGCAGACAAATCCGCGGGGCGAACACTGAAGCTTTCTTT.